This TCR beta chain was identified in a study of shared clonotypes between healthy human individuals. Produced via immunoSEQ multiplex PCR; TCRdb's table is partial and in-frame only. The sample lists approximately 500,000 clones, 95% to 97% occurring once. The V end lost 4 bases, the J end lost 4 bases, and 20 bases lay between the germline ends. Germline values: CDR1 SGHKS, CDR2 YYEKEE (reference sequence). The CDR3 length is 16 residues. The specimen was naive CD4+ T cells sorted from blood. The sample's subset: CD45RA+ positively selected. The chain recombines TRBV5-5 with TRBJ1-2, with a possible D match to TRBD1 (5 bases). This receptor was identified in a woman aged 30 to 39 in good health. CDR3 loop: CASSGATDLRGYGYTF. The DNA of the CDR3 is TGTGCCAGCAGCGGGGCGACAGATCTAAGGGGCTATGGCTACACCTTC.